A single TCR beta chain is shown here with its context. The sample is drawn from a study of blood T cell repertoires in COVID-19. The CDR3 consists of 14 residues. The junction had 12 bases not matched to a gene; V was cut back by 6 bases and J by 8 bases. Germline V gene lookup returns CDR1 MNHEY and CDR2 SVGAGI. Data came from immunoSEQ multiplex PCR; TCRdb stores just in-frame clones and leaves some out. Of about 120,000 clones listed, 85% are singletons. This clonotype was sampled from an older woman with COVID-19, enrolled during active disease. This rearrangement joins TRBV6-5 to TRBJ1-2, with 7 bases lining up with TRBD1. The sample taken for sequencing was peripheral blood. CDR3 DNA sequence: TGTGCCAGCAGGCGAGACAGGGCTGGCCTGGGCTACACCTTC. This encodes CASRRDRAGLGYTF.